In its sample, the clone carrying this T cell receptor beta chain was seen many times. The target antigen is unknown. This record comes from a study of T cells in Graves' hyperthyroidism and ophthalmopathy. General study findings and limits: Ophthalmopathy was told apart from stable hyperthyroidism by a 13 V-J model. The majority of expanded thyroid clonotypes above 0.001 also appeared in blood.

It was RNA transcripts that yielded the amplified TCR beta CDR3 regions. RT-PCR in the first round (using the HTBI primer set) targeted the TCR CDR3. Each CDR3 protein gets one entry after TCRdb re-called the multiplex PCR reads with MiXCR. The table shows 540,000 or so distinct CDR3 sequences, with around 45% occurring only once. Uncontrolled infection, other autoimmune disease, pregnancy and lactation each barred patients from inclusion. CDR1 DFQATT and CDR2 SNEGSKA come from the germline V gene (reference sequence). This CDR3 spans 14 amino acids. V shed 3 bases and J shed 1 base, with 13 bases lying between them.

What was sequenced was peripheral blood or thyroid tissue (not recorded which). The receptor's source is an adult woman with Graves' disease, either hyperthyroidism or ophthalmopathy (not recorded which). The rearrangement links TRBV20-1 to TRBJ2-7; possible D gene TRBD1, 5 bases. The CDR3 bases are TGCAGTGCTAGGGACCCGACAGTTTCCTACGAGCAGTACTTC. Residues: CSARDPTVSYEQYF.